The rows below give T cell receptor beta chains drawn from one sample of a study of shared clonotypes between healthy human individuals. Only in-frame clones appear in the TCRdb table, and some are missing; sequencing was by immunoSEQ multiplex PCR. The table has about 1.1 million clones, approximately 80% seen once. The material sequenced was memory CD4+ T cells from PBMCs. Receptor source: a man aged 18 to 30 in good health. Some clones in this sample may be carry-over from other donors' samples. CDR3s include the opening cysteine and the closing phenylalanine or tryptophan. Each record gives: clone size, J gene, D gene, V gene, CDR3 protein, CDR3 DNA. A D gene is named only where the DNA matches it firmly. Clone size is shown for a subset of rows, as once, few, many or a class of expanded clone.

.,TRBJ1-2,.,TRBV14,CASSQEGAVNYGYTF,TGTGCCAGCAGCCAAGAGGGCGCAGTCAACTATGGCTACACCTTC
.,TRBJ1-1,.,TRBV5-1,CASSLVPGGNTEAFF,TGCGCCAGCAGCTTGGTGCCGGGGGGCAACACTGAAGCTTTCTTT
few,TRBJ2-3,.,TRBV5-1,CASSPGDIVTDTQYF,TGCGCCAGCAGCCCCGGGGACATCGTCACAGATACGCAGTATTTT
few,TRBJ1-1,.,TRBV7-3,CASSYGPMNTEAFF,TGTGCCAGCAGTTACGGCCCCATGAACACTGAAGCTTTCTTT
.,TRBJ1-1,.,TRBV9,CASSVVGELGTEAFF,TGTGCCAGCAGCGTAGTTGGGGAATTAGGAACTGAAGCTTTCTTT
.,TRBJ2-2,.,TRBV5-4,CASSLPGSGELFF,TGTGCCAGCAGCCTCCCGGGGTCCGGGGAGCTGTTTTTT
.,TRBJ1-2,.,TRBV28,CASSLIPGPAYGYTF,TGTGCCAGCAGTTTAATTCCGGGGCCAGCCTATGGCTACACCTTC
once,TRBJ2-1,TRBD2,TRBV6-5,CASSLAGSSYNEQFF,TGTGCCAGCAGTTTAGCGGGATCCTCCTACAATGAGCAGTTCTTC
.,TRBJ1-3,.,TRBV18,CASSPPQGVRNTIYF,TGTGCCAGCTCACCACCGCAGGGCGTGAGAAACACCATATATTTT
.,TRBJ2-7,.,TRBV5-1,CASSLSLNEQYF,TGCGCCAGCAGCTTGAGCTTGAACGAGCAGTACTTC
.,TRBJ1-6,.,TRBV5-6,CASSLFSTPPLHF,TGTGCCAGCAGCTTGTTTAGCACCCCACCCCTCCACTTT
.,TRBJ2-1,TRBD1,TRBV7-8,CASSSLLRQGFYNEQFF,TGTGCCAGCAGCTCGCTACTCAGACAGGGCTTCTACAATGAGCAGTTCTTC
.,TRBJ1-1,.,TRBV25-1,CASSEYGEASAFF,TGTGCCAGCAGTGAGTATGGAGAGGCCTCTGCTTTCTTT
once,TRBJ2-1,.,TRBV7-2,CASTPPGGKNEQFF,TGTGCCAGCACCCCCCCCGGGGGTAAAAATGAGCAGTTCTTC
many,TRBJ2-1,TRBD2,TRBV18,CASSLLAGAGNEQFF,TGTGCCAGCTCGCTACTAGCGGGAGCGGGCAATGAGCAGTTCTTC
.,TRBJ1-1,TRBD1,TRBV2,CASSEWGRGLVNTEAFF,TGTGCCAGCAGTGAATGGGGCAGGGGGCTTGTGAACACTGAAGCTTTCTTT
.,TRBJ1-5,.,TRBV28,CASSSLDRAGNQPQHF,TGTGCCAGCAGTTCCCTCGACAGAGCTGGCAATCAGCCCCAGCATTTT
.,TRBJ1-2,.,TRBV9,CASSVDARGNLYGYTF,TGTGCCAGCAGCGTAGACGCCCGGGGGAACCTCTATGGCTACACCTTC